These T cell receptor beta chains were read from a single sample in a study of blood T cell repertoires in COVID-19. Clones were sequenced by immunoSEQ multiplex PCR, and TCRdb holds only the in-frame ones, with some missing. The data contain about 140,000 clones, 88% of them singletons. Sequencing input: peripheral blood. The receptors stem from a human donor with COVID-19, enrolled during active disease. The donor label of this sample is uncertain. Each CDR3 is given with its conserved first and last residue. A D gene is named only where the DNA matches it firmly. Some rows have no size entry. The others give once, few or many, or a class for an expanded clone.

d_call: -; j_call: TRBJ1-1; v_call: TRBV9; clone_size: -; cdr3_nt: TGTGCCAGCAGCGTTGACTGGAACACTGAAGCTTTCTTT; cdr3_aa: CASSVDWNTEAFF
d_call: TRBD1; j_call: TRBJ1-1; v_call: TRBV4-2; clone_size: few; cdr3_nt: TGTGCCAGCAGCCAGAAACTAGACAGGGAAGCGAACACTGAAGCTTTCTTT; cdr3_aa: CASSQKLDREANTEAFF
d_call: TRBD1; j_call: TRBJ1-1; v_call: TRBV6-1; clone_size: -; cdr3_nt: TGTGCCAGCAGTGAATTAGACAGGGGGAACACTGAAGCTTTCTTT; cdr3_aa: CASSELDRGNTEAFF
d_call: -; j_call: TRBJ1-2; v_call: TRBV7-3; clone_size: -; cdr3_nt: TGTGCCAGCAGGGCGACAGGCCTGGACTATGGCTACACCTTC; cdr3_aa: CASRATGLDYGYTF
d_call: -; j_call: TRBJ1-2; v_call: TRBV5-1; clone_size: -; cdr3_nt: TGCGCCAGCAGCTCAGACAGCAGCTATGGCTACACCTTC; cdr3_aa: CASSSDSSYGYTF
d_call: -; j_call: TRBJ1-4; v_call: TRBV15; clone_size: -; cdr3_nt: TGTGCCACCAGCAGTGAGAACAGGGCCCCATTTTTT; cdr3_aa: CATSSENRAPFF
d_call: TRBD2; j_call: TRBJ2-7; v_call: TRBV24-1; clone_size: -; cdr3_nt: TGTGCCACTCGGGGGGACGAGCAGTACTTC; cdr3_aa: CATRGDEQYF
d_call: TRBD1; j_call: TRBJ1-5; v_call: TRBV29-1; clone_size: -; cdr3_nt: TGCAGCGTCCAAGACAGGGGGAATCAGCCCCAGCATTTT; cdr3_aa: CSVQDRGNQPQHF
d_call: -; j_call: TRBJ1-5; v_call: TRBV15; clone_size: -; cdr3_nt: TGTGCCACCAGCAGAGATAAGCAGGTTGGTCAGCCCCAGCATTTT; cdr3_aa: CATSRDKQVGQPQHF
d_call: -; j_call: TRBJ2-1; v_call: TRBV3-1/TRBV3-2; clone_size: -; cdr3_nt: TGTGCCAGCAGCCAAGAGGACGGACTTTATAGTAGTGAGCAGTTCTTC; cdr3_aa: CASSQEDGLYSSEQFF
d_call: -; j_call: TRBJ1-6; v_call: TRBV27; clone_size: -; cdr3_nt: TGTGCCAGCAGTATAGAGAGCTCCTATAATTCACCCCTCCACTTT; cdr3_aa: CASSIESSYNSPLHF
d_call: TRBD1; j_call: TRBJ1-4; v_call: TRBV5-5; clone_size: -; cdr3_nt: TGTGCCAGCAGCTTTACAGGGGAAACGACTAATGAAAAACTGTTTTTT; cdr3_aa: CASSFTGETTNEKLFF
d_call: -; j_call: TRBJ2-3; v_call: TRBV5-6; clone_size: -; cdr3_nt: TGTGCCAGCAGCCAGGGACACGGCACAGATACGCAGTATTTT; cdr3_aa: CASSQGHGTDTQYF
d_call: -; j_call: TRBJ1-2; v_call: TRBV4-1; clone_size: -; cdr3_nt: TGCGCCAGCAGCTCAGTATATGGCTACACCTTC; cdr3_aa: CASSSVYGYTF
d_call: TRBD2; j_call: TRBJ2-7; v_call: TRBV6-6; clone_size: -; cdr3_nt: TGTGCCAGCAGTACAAACCAGGGCGGGAGTACGTACGAGCAGTACTTC; cdr3_aa: CASSTNQGGSTYEQYF
d_call: TRBD2; j_call: TRBJ2-1; v_call: TRBV6-4; clone_size: -; cdr3_nt: TGTGCCAGCAGTGAAGCGGGACTAGCAGCAGCAAATGAGCAGTTCTTC; cdr3_aa: CASSEAGLAAANEQFF
d_call: TRBD1; j_call: TRBJ1-5; v_call: TRBV7-6; clone_size: -; cdr3_nt: TGTGCCAGCAGCCCGACAGGGGATGACGGTCAGCCCCAGCATTTT; cdr3_aa: CASSPTGDDGQPQHF
d_call: -; j_call: TRBJ2-1; v_call: TRBV11-3; clone_size: once; cdr3_nt: TGTGCCAGCAGCTTCCAAAGGGGATTGAGGTTCTTC; cdr3_aa: CASSFQRGLRFF
d_call: -; j_call: TRBJ2-5; v_call: TRBV6-2/TRBV6-3; clone_size: -; cdr3_nt: TGTGCCAGCAGTTATCCAGGGGCCAACCAAGAGACCCAGTACTTC; cdr3_aa: CASSYPGANQETQYF
d_call: -; j_call: TRBJ1-5; v_call: TRBV24-1; clone_size: -; cdr3_nt: TGTGCCACCAGTGACATACAGGGAAATCAGCCCCAGCATTTT; cdr3_aa: CATSDIQGNQPQHF
d_call: TRBD1; j_call: TRBJ1-1; v_call: TRBV9; clone_size: many; cdr3_nt: TGTGCCAGCAGCGTAGGGACAGGGGGGAACACTGAAGCTTTCTTT; cdr3_aa: CASSVGTGGNTEAFF
d_call: TRBD1; j_call: TRBJ2-6; v_call: TRBV5-4; clone_size: -; cdr3_nt: TGTGCCAGCAGCCTACCCCGGGACAGGGCTGGGGCCAACGTCCTGACTTTC; cdr3_aa: CASSLPRDRAGANVLTF
d_call: -; j_call: TRBJ1-4; v_call: TRBV2; clone_size: -; cdr3_nt: TGTGCCGGAGGGAATAGACGAGAAAAACTGTTTTTT; cdr3_aa: CAGGNRREKLFF
d_call: -; j_call: TRBJ2-7; v_call: TRBV21-1; clone_size: once; cdr3_nt: TGTGCCAGCAGCAAAACCAGGGTGGGCGAGCAGTACTTC; cdr3_aa: CASSKTRVGEQYF
d_call: TRBD2; j_call: TRBJ2-2; v_call: TRBV2; clone_size: -; cdr3_nt: TGTGCCAGCAGACTAGCGGGAGAATCCGGGGAGCTGTTTTTT; cdr3_aa: CASRLAGESGELFF
d_call: -; j_call: TRBJ1-1; v_call: TRBV5-4; clone_size: -; cdr3_nt: TGTGCCAGCAGCTTGACAGGGTTGTACACTGAAGCTTTCTTT; cdr3_aa: CASSLTGLYTEAFF
d_call: -; j_call: TRBJ1-5; v_call: TRBV19; clone_size: -; cdr3_nt: TGTGCCAGTAGTGGGCAGGGTCAACAGCCCCAGCATTTT; cdr3_aa: CASSGQGQQPQHF
d_call: TRBD1; j_call: TRBJ2-5; v_call: TRBV18; clone_size: -; cdr3_nt: TGTGCCAGCGCTGCAAAGGACAGGGACCAAGAGACCCAGTACTTC; cdr3_aa: CASAAKDRDQETQYF
d_call: -; j_call: TRBJ2-1; v_call: TRBV19; clone_size: once; cdr3_nt: TGTGCCAGTGCAGGGAATGAGCAGTTCTTC; cdr3_aa: CASAGNEQFF
d_call: TRBD1; j_call: TRBJ1-2; v_call: TRBV5-4; clone_size: -; cdr3_nt: TGTGCCAGCAGCTTGGCACCCGGGACAGGGGGCCCATATGGCTACACCTTC; cdr3_aa: CASSLAPGTGGPYGYTF
d_call: TRBD2; j_call: TRBJ2-1; v_call: TRBV5-1; clone_size: -; cdr3_nt: TGCGCCAGCAGCGAGACGTCCGGGACTAGCGGGATCAGTTACAATGAGCAGTTCTTC; cdr3_aa: CASSETSGTSGISYNEQFF
d_call: -; j_call: TRBJ1-1; v_call: TRBV19; clone_size: -; cdr3_nt: TGTGCCAGTAGTATTGGACAGAACACTGAAGCTTTCTTT; cdr3_aa: CASSIGQNTEAFF
d_call: -; j_call: TRBJ1-3; v_call: TRBV3-1/TRBV3-2; clone_size: -; cdr3_nt: TGTGCCAGCAGCCTCTCTGCGCCCACTGGAAACACCATATATTTT; cdr3_aa: CASSLSAPTGNTIYF
d_call: -; j_call: TRBJ1-1; v_call: TRBV7-3; clone_size: -; cdr3_nt: TGTGCCAGCAGCCCTGAAGGGGCGTTAACCGATGGGGCTTTCTTT; cdr3_aa: CASSPEGALTDGAFF
d_call: TRBD2; j_call: TRBJ2-1; v_call: TRBV6-2/TRBV6-3; clone_size: once; cdr3_nt: TGTGCCAGCAGTTATTCACTTGACCTAGCGGGTTCCTCCAATGAGCAGTTCTTC; cdr3_aa: CASSYSLDLAGSSNEQFF
d_call: -; j_call: TRBJ2-7; v_call: TRBV5-4; clone_size: -; cdr3_nt: TGTGCCAGCAGCTTGACTTCCAGGGACGAGCAGTACTTC; cdr3_aa: CASSLTSRDEQYF
d_call: -; j_call: TRBJ1-5; v_call: TRBV19; clone_size: -; cdr3_nt: TGTGCCAGTAGTATAGGGGACAACAATCAGCCCCAGCATTTT; cdr3_aa: CASSIGDNNQPQHF
d_call: TRBD2; j_call: TRBJ2-1; v_call: TRBV10-3; clone_size: -; cdr3_nt: TGTGCCATCAGTGAGCGGCGGGAGAAGGGTGTACATGAGCAGTTCTTC; cdr3_aa: CAISERREKGVHEQFF
d_call: -; j_call: TRBJ2-1; v_call: TRBV2; clone_size: -; cdr3_nt: TGTGCCAGCAGGGAGGGCCAGAACAATGAGCAGTTCTTC; cdr3_aa: CASREGQNNEQFF
d_call: -; j_call: TRBJ1-1; v_call: TRBV19; clone_size: -; cdr3_nt: TGTGCCAGTAGTATGGTGTTCGAGAGGGAAGCTTTCTTT; cdr3_aa: CASSMVFEREAFF
d_call: -; j_call: TRBJ1-1; v_call: TRBV5-1; clone_size: -; cdr3_nt: TGCGCCAGCAGACAATCGGGACACTACGGGGAAGCTTTCTTT; cdr3_aa: CASRQSGHYGEAFF
d_call: TRBD1; j_call: TRBJ2-3; v_call: TRBV5-1; clone_size: -; cdr3_nt: TGCGCCAGCAGCAAACCCGGGACAGGGGGTGCAGATACGCAGTATTTT; cdr3_aa: CASSKPGTGGADTQYF